The 9 T cell receptor beta chains listed next were all sequenced from one sample in a study of shared clonotypes between healthy human individuals. The naive CD8 fraction comprised CD45RO-negative cells positively selected for CCR7 and excluded terminally differentiated effector memory CD45RA+ cells. The data were produced by immunoSEQ multiplex PCR, yet TCRdb's version contains in-frame clones alone and is incomplete. The table has about 580,000 clones, 95% to 98% seen once. Sample: naive CD8+ T cells sorted from blood. The receptor source for this set is a man aged 30 to 45 in good health.

This rearrangement joins TRBV2 to TRBJ2-3, with D possibly being TRBD1 (6 bases). Trimming took off 8 bases at V and 0 bases at J, with 15 bases between the two ends. Germline V gives CDR1 SNHLY, CDR2 FYNNEI. The CDR3 has 15 amino acids. CDR3 nucleotides: TGTGCCAGCCCTGCGCCGACAGGAAGCACAGATACGCAGTATTTT. This sequence encodes CASPAPTGSTDTQYF.

This chain joins TRBV11-2 and TRBJ2-7, with a possible D match to TRBD2 (5 bases). The CDR3 is 14 amino acids. Per the germline V gene, CDR1 is SGHAT and CDR2 is FQNNGV. V was trimmed by 1 base and J by 3 bases, leaving 10 bases between them. CDR3 loop: CASSLGSGVYEQYF. CDR3 in DNA: TGTGCCAGCAGCTTAGGGAGCGGAGTCTACGAGCAGTACTTC. Full variable domain (remainder filled in from reference TRBV11-2 and TRBJ2-7): EAGVAQSPRYKIIEKRQSVAFWCNPISGHATLYWYQQILGQGPKLLIQFQNNGVVDDSQLPKDRFSAERLKGVDSTLKIQPAKLEDSAVYLCASSLGSGVYEQYFGPGTRLTVT.

The V gene is TRBV10-2, the J gene TRBJ2-5; 13 bases are shared with TRBD2. Germline CDR1 and CDR2: WSHSY and SAAADI. V lost 6 bases to trimming and J lost 5 bases; unmatched junction nucleotides: 3. The CDR3 extends over 14 amino acids. CDR3 DNA sequence: TGCGCCAGCAGAGGACTAGCGGGAGCGGAGACCCAGTACTTC. It encodes CASRGLAGAETQYF.

Details on this clone: Other DNA sequences from this sample encode an identical CDR3 as well. This chain's CDR3 is CASSSRLAGDYNEQFF. CDR3 DNA: TGTGCCAGCAGCTCTCGACTAGCGGGGGATTACAATGAGCAGTTCTTC. The chain employs TRBV7-9 and TRBJ2-1; 12 nucleotides line up with TRBD2. Trimming removed 4 bases from V and 4 bases from J; junction bases left unmatched: 5. Germline V CDR1 and CDR2: SEHNR, FQNEAQ (reference sequence). This CDR3 has 16 amino acids.

This clone was seen a single time. This chain joins TRBV7-9 and TRBJ2-3; D is undetermined. The CDR3 is made up of 14 amino acids. Germline loops: CDR1 SEHNR, CDR2 FQNEAQ (reference sequence). V lost 5 bases, J lost 2 bases, and 11 bases lay in between. The chain's CDR3 is CASSLEQFTDTQYF. The CDR3 DNA reads TGTGCCAGCAGCCTAGAACAGTTCACAGATACGCAGTATTTT.

The chain is built from TRBV29-1 and TRBJ2-1; the match to TRBD2 covers 11 bases. The germline V gene has CDR1 SQVTM and CDR2 ANQGSEA. V trimming: 3 bases; J trimming: 5 bases; junction bases outside the gene matches: 6. This CDR3 is 15 amino acids long. CDR3 protein: CSVEPGLAEDNEQFF. CDR3 nucleotides: TGCAGCGTTGAGCCGGGACTAGCGGAGGACAATGAGCAGTTCTTC.

Worth noting for this clone: This same CDR3 is encoded by further DNA sequences in the sample. The rearrangement uses TRBV4-1 and TRBJ2-7, with TRBD2 as a possible D gene (5 bases). Trimming cost V 1 base and J 4 bases, with 8 bases left between them. Germline CDR1 and CDR2: MGHRA and YSYEKL. The CDR3 sequence is 13 residues long. The chain's CDR3 is CASSQASGYEQYF. In DNA form, the CDR3 reads TGCGCCAGCAGCCAAGCCTCGGGGTACGAGCAGTACTTC.

The chain joins TRBV4-1 to TRBJ2-5; perhaps TRBD1 as D (5 bases). The V end lost 0 bases, the J end lost 3 bases, and 11 bases lay between the germline ends. CDR1 MGHRA and CDR2 YSYEKL come from the germline V gene. This CDR3 is 15 amino acids long. CDR3 sequence reads: CASSQDPGAEETQYF. The CDR3 region has the DNA TGCGCCAGCAGCCAAGATCCTGGGGCCGAAGAGACCCAGTACTTC.

Written as DNA, the CDR3 is TGTGCCAGCTTCTGGACACTCCCTAACACTGAAGCTTTCTTT. Protein: CASFWTLPNTEAFF. V gene TRBV6-6 combines with J gene TRBJ1-1; TRBD1 is a possible D gene (5 bases). From germline, CDR1 is MNHNY and CDR2 SVGAGI (reference sequence). Trimming took 8 bases from V and 2 from J, leaving 15 bases between them. The CDR3 totals 14 residues.